This TCR beta chain was observed in a study of blood T cell repertoires in COVID-19. V shed 2 bases and J shed 0 bases, with 8 bases lying between them. CDR3 size: 14 residues. Germline-derived CDR1 and CDR2 are GTSNPN and SVGIG (reference sequence). Generated by immunoSEQ multiplex PCR, the TCRdb table keeps only in-frame clones and is missing some. The data contain 200,000 to 250,000 clones, about 80% of them singletons. The rearrangement uses TRBV30 and TRBJ1-3; D is unresolved. The clonotype was recovered from a woman in her thirties or forties with acute COVID-19. Sequenced input: PBMCs or T cells enriched from blood (not recorded which). The CDR3 here is CAWSHTHSGNTIYF. Written as DNA, the CDR3 is TGTGCCTGGAGTCACACCCACTCTGGAAACACCATATATTTT.